The entry below describes one T cell receptor (beta chain). What it binds is unknown. The data originate from a study of cytomegalovirus exposure and HLA in healthy donors. Study conclusions and caveats: Rare sequences made up most TCRs, while some public TCRs were found in many donors.

Germline values: CDR1 GTSNPN, CDR2 SVGIG (reference sequence). This CDR3 comprises 15 residues. V was trimmed by 1 base and J by 0 bases, leaving 10 bases between them. PCR was performed using 60 Vbeta and 13 Jbeta primers. Repertoires were generated with immunoSEQ multiplex PCR, while TCRdb's copy carries only in-frame clones and drops some. The sample has under 200,000 clones, 75% to 90% seen once; the top ten hold roughly 0.33%. The source of this sequence is a woman aged 25 to 39 in good health and CMV-seronegative. The genes are TRBV30 and TRBJ2-1, with D uncertain. The source material was PBMCs. CDR3 DNA sequence: TGTGCCTGGAGTGGTTACGAGAGCTCCTACAATGAGCAGTTCTTC. Amino acid sequence: CAWSGYESSYNEQFF.